This paragraph reports one T cell receptor (beta chain). Antigen specificity is unknown. The record originates from a study of shared clonotypes between healthy human individuals. Clones were sequenced by immunoSEQ multiplex PCR, and TCRdb holds only the in-frame ones, with some missing. The data hold roughly 2 million clones, with nearly 97% observed a single time. Study outcomes and limitations: Some clonotypes were shared by all four sorted-subset donors, while others were not shared. The non-shared ones had lower generation probabilities than the shared ones. Sampling was confined to blood; repertoires within tissues likely differ.

The CDR3 contains 15 residues. V lost 3 bases, J lost 2 bases, and 6 bases stayed unmatched. Germline assignment: CDR1 SGHTA and CDR2 FQGNSA. Sequencing was carried out using naive CD4+ T cells sorted from blood. Subset given: CD45RA+ positively selected. The sequence came from a man aged 18 to 35 in good health. V usage is TRBV7-2 and J usage is TRBJ2-7; TRBD2 aligns across 8 bases. The CDR3 nucleotides are TGTGCCAGCAGCTTCTCAAGCGGGAGCCCCTACGAGCAGTACTTC. It specifies CASSFSSGSPYEQYF.